This entry is about one T cell receptor beta chain. Its antigen remains unidentified. TCRdb's copy holds only in-frame clones and misses some; the assay was immunoSEQ multiplex PCR. The data show tens of thousands of clones, over 95% seen once. This entry belongs to a study of cytomegalovirus exposure and HLA in healthy donors. Study-level findings and limits: Rarity held for most TCR sequences, but there were some public TCRs that occurred in many donors. The classifier, whose performance was assessed in both the original and validation cohorts, reportedly diagnosed cytomegalovirus status with high specificity and sensitivity.

The donors were members of the 120-subject validation cohort (separate from the approximately 670-subject first cohort). The specimen was PBMCs. This TCR derives from a woman between 18 and 29 years old in good health and CMV-seropositive.

CDR3 coding DNA: TGCGCCAGCAGCTTCAGGATAGCAGATACGCAGTATTTT. The encoded protein is CASSFRIADTQYF. V usage is TRBV5-1 and J usage is TRBJ2-3; D gene unclear. With 2 bases removed from V and 4 bases from J, the gap between germline ends came to 8 bases. Germline CDR1 is SGHRS and CDR2 is YFSETQ. The CDR3 is 13 amino acids.